Given below is one T cell receptor beta chain in context. Its specificity is not known. Germline assignment: CDR1 SQVTM and CDR2 ANQGSEA. V was trimmed by 8 bases and J by 9 bases, leaving 17 bases between them. The length of the CDR3 is 12 residues. Method: immunoSEQ multiplex PCR; TCRdb's copy keeps in-frame clones and lacks some. The table has about 60,000 clones, about 87% seen once. Time point: week 23, last vaccination. Doses consisted of 300 ug of mutant IDH1 20-mer peptide each, paired with topical imiquimod. The source of the sample is a study of a mutant IDH1 vaccine in newly diagnosed glioma. The overall study: Patients had eight vaccinations, in weeks 1, 3, 5, 7, 11, 15, 19 and 23. The study started vaccination 4-6 weeks after radiotherapy alone, or with temozolomide cycles. An approximately 60% male, 37.5% female split and a mean age of 40.4 years characterized treated patients. Study observations and caveats: A vaccine-induced immune response developed in roughly 95% of the patients.

The chain couples TRBV29-1 to TRBJ2-1, with D possibly called TRBD1 or TRBD2 (6 bases each). This TCR derives from a middle-aged man with glioma. This specimen was PBMCs, taken from a glioma patient whose treatment included an IDH1 peptide vaccine. CDR3: CSSPIQGGEQFF. In DNA form, the CDR3 reads TGCAGCTCTCCCATACAGGGAGGTGAGCAGTTCTTC.